The sequence of this T cell receptor beta chain was determined in a study of identical twins. To note about this clonotype: Antigen specificity is unknown.

The length of the CDR3 is 14 residues. Trimming stripped 6 bases from V and 2 bases from J, with 14 bases between. CDR1 is DFQATT, CDR2 SNEGSKA, per germline (reference sequence). Study results and caveats: Twin pairs had excess sharing that was weaker in beta out-of-frame sequences.

TCRdb recomputed calls from the 5' RACE reads with MiXCR, one row per CDR3 protein. The sample lists 450,000 or so distinct CDR3 sequences; 11% to 15% were seen once. These records were also assigned to another study, of yellow fever vaccine responses in identical twins. That study adds: After vaccination, twins' T cell response reportedly seemed partly convergent, partly personalized.

Sequencing was performed on CD4+ T cells sorted from blood. The chain joins TRBV20-1 to TRBJ2-1; perhaps TRBD1 as D (5 bases). The receptor was isolated from a young woman in good health. The DNA for the CDR3 is TGCAGTGCCCACGACAGACGACCCTACAATGAGCAGTTCTTC. Amino acid sequence: CSAHDRRPYNEQFF.